This T cell receptor beta chain originates from a study of cytomegalovirus exposure and HLA in healthy donors. The CDR3 covers 16 residues. Germline CDR1 is MDHEN and CDR2 is SYDVKM. Trimming stripped 5 bases from V and 0 bases from J, with 14 bases between. The study ran its PCR with 60 Vbeta and 13 Jbeta primers. Clones were sequenced by immunoSEQ multiplex PCR, and TCRdb holds only the in-frame ones, with some missing. The table lists some 140,000 clones, 66% of them singletons, with over 1.5% in the top ten. There are a few counts of this clone. This chain links TRBV28 with TRBJ1-3; maybe TRBD1 (5 bases). The sample consisted of PBMCs. The receptor's source is a human donor in good health. The CDR3 region is CASSLPEGNSGNTIYF. The CDR3 nucleotides read TGTGCCAGCAGTCTCCCGGAGGGGAACTCTGGAAACACCATATATTTT.